This TCR beta chain is from a study of STAT3 mutations in large granular lymphocyte leukemia. The protocol was immunoSEQ multiplex PCR, while the TCRdb copy is restricted to in-frame clones and leaves out a portion. The data show about 42,000 clones, around 80% seen once. The germline V and J ends were trimmed by 6 bases and 2 bases, with 10 bases remaining between them. From germline, CDR1 is LNHNV and CDR2 YYDKDF (reference sequence). The CDR3 totals 13 residues. With regard to this clone: Its antigen is unknown.

The study's findings and limits: At least one immunodominant TCR beta clonotype appeared in every T-cell large granular lymphocyte leukemia patient.

The rearrangement joins TRBV15 to TRBJ2-5; D is possibly TRBD1 (6 bases). The clonotype was recovered from a human donor with T large granular lymphocyte leukemia. Some clones in this sample may be carry-over from other donors' samples. The sample consisted of PBMCs. CDR3 region: CATRGHGQETQYF. The CDR3 coding sequence is TGTGCCACCAGGGGACATGGGCAAGAGACCCAGTACTTC.